This T cell receptor (beta chain) was retrieved from a study of regulatory T cells in long-lasting Graves disease (dated by TCRdb to about 2021). Regarding the research as a whole: Newly diagnosed Graves' disease patients had taken antithyroid drugs for less than 3 months. Patients with persistent Graves' disease were compared with patients with newly diagnosed Graves' disease using TCR sequencing and RNA sequencing of peripheral blood. The study took place in China and was registered as a clinical trial. TCR sequencing covered 13 persistent and roughly 20 newly diagnosed Graves' disease patients, 33 samples in total.

Relative to germline, V is 5 bases shorter and J is 7 bases shorter, with 15 bases between their ends. The CDR3 spans 13 residues, from the cysteine through the phenylalanine. Of the read, only the CDR3 DNA is kept; its 39 bases are in frame from base 1. The germline V gene gives CDR1 as SNHLY and CDR2 as FYNNEI. Library preparation was by multiplex PCR. Sequencing instrument: Illumina HiSeq 4000. TCR beta libraries were built with iRepertoire HTBI primers and Arm-PCR amplification of CDR3 regions. Gel purification was performed on PCR products prior to sequencing. The published analysis was carried out like this. A total of fewer than 65 TRBV and 14 TRBJ segments were identified across samples and were used for gene usage analysis of CDR3 amino acid clonotypes. Filtered high-quality paired reads were merged into contigs using COPE and FqMerger. BLAST was used to align contigs to the IMGT TRBV, TRBD and TRBJ reference genes, and CDR3 was defined following IMGT. Highly expanded clones were defined as clonotypes with a frequency above 0.1%. Shannon entropy was used to measure repertoire diversity, and the Gini coefficient was used to measure V-J evenness. Public clonotypes were defined as clonotypes shared by more than one individual. TCRdb reworked the public reads: Q25 trimming with fastp, MiXCR clone assembly, productive beta chains retained. Here each entry gathers all rows of one CDR3 protein and keeps the most common genes and DNA. These V and J calls originate from TCRdb's pipeline instead of the authors' own analysis. The sample table contains 420,000 or so distinct CDR3 sequences; only one count was recorded for roughly 17% of them. The ten top clones hold about 23% of the sample.

As concerns this clonotype: This receptor's antigen is unknown. It may be a read error: a sequence one base away is much more abundant.

The time point label, read with the paper, signifies: newly diagnosed GD, antithyroid drugs for less than 3 months. RNA was extracted from PBMCs in TRIzol for both TCR sequencing and RNA sequencing. Graves' disease was diagnosed according to American Thyroid Association guidelines. The patients came from an endocrinology department in Xi'an, China. Each patient gave about 9.1 milliliters of peripheral blood, collected in an EDTA anticoagulant tube. Ficoll Paque Plus density gradient separation was used to isolate PBMCs, and no additional T cell sorting was done. An Agilent 2100 Bioanalyzer and agarose gel were used to check RNA quality, while a NanoDrop 2000 measured RNA concentration. What the research found in general, with its limitations: Sequencing and analysis were limited to the TCR beta chain. TRBV28, TRBJ1-2 and TRBJ2-5 were preferentially used in persistent disease, while TRBV20-1 and TRBJ2-1 were favored in newly diagnosed disease. A larger number of public clonotypes was shared among persistent patients (approximately 3,000) than among newly diagnosed patients (more than 850). Persistent Graves' disease patients showed lower TCR Shannon entropy and fewer highly expanded clones than newly diagnosed patients, suggesting clonal expansion. The study examined only peripheral blood because the primary lesion, thyroid tissue, could not be accessed. The small sample size was acknowledged by the authors as a limitation that may reduce accuracy.

The sample also formed part of further work on T cells in Graves' hyperthyroidism and ophthalmopathy. That second report states: Graves' hyperthyroidism was defined as stable when no progression to ophthalmopathy occurred over 18 months of follow-up. Hyperthyroidism patients were newly diagnosed, with disease duration under 2 months, and aged 18 to 65 years. Any patient with an uncontrolled infection, another autoimmune disease, pregnancy or lactation was excluded. Diagnoses relied on clinical symptoms, serum thyroxine and TRAb, thyroid ultrasound and orbital computed tomography. The TCR CDR3 was subjected to a first round of RT-PCR using the HTBI primer set and the Qiagen OneStep RT-PCR kit. Most expanded thyroid clonotypes (frequency above 0.001) were also detected in blood, a finding suggesting that blood repertoires may reflect thyroid immune responses. A model built on a 13 V-J signature distinguished ophthalmopathy from stable hyperthyroidism, reaching roughly 88% sensitivity and approximately 83% specificity in cross-validation and 80%/75% in testing. In validation, the model predicted progression to ophthalmopathy with approximately 70% sensitivity and 72% to 75% specificity, a median of about 6 months before onset. To identify distinguishing TCR V-J signatures, a discovery cohort of 90 to 100 patients was used, comprising 40 to 45 with Graves' ophthalmopathy and 57 with stable Graves' hyperthyroidism. Prospective prediction of ophthalmopathy was tested in an independent validation cohort of 18 to 20 hyperthyroidism patients and around 16 patients who later progressed to ophthalmopathy. The approximately 98 discovery patients were randomly divided into training and test sets at a 7:3 ratio. In six Graves' hyperthyroidism patients, the study also compared T-cell repertoires from thyroid tissue with T-cell repertoires from blood. Once sampling was done, hyperthyroidism patients were given methimazole at a starting dose of 30 mg daily, whereas ophthalmopathy patients were given high-dose intravenous methylprednisolone. Libraries were constructed in a second round of multiplex PCR, after which size selection and purification were carried out. The libraries were sequenced on an Illumina HiSeq2000 using paired-end 100 bp reads. Raw data were processed with SOAPnuke, discarding reads with adapters, uncalled bases, mean Phred below 15, or no exact constant-primer or identifier match. High-quality paired reads were merged using COPE v1.2.5, and each unique nucleotide sequence was defined as a clonotype. Clonotypes were aligned to IMGT TRBV, TRBD and TRBJ reference segments using MiTCR v1.1. Analysis was restricted to V-J combinations with a frequency above 0.0001, which covered just over 98% of repertoires. A TCS score was defined as the ratio of F50 (clonal expansion) to E x V (chaos), with BLOSUM62-based TCRdist applied between CDR3 peptides within each V-J. Welch's t-statistics and random forest reduced 500 to 650 V-J features to about 12, which were used in a naive Bayes classifier (R e1071). Sample size was not statistically predetermined, and blinding of investigators to group allocation was not performed. According to the paper, TCR Vbeta CDR3 sequencing was carried out on 135 peripheral blood samples, which came from around 43 ophthalmopathy, around 74 hyperthyroidism and approximately 17 progressor patients.

The TCR originated in a woman aged 18-29 years with Graves disease. Donor details come from another sample of the same person, matched by shared clones. Sequenced material: peripheral blood mononuclear cells (PBMCs), taken at new diagnosis, from a patient treated with antithyroid drugs. This sequence uses TRBV2 and TRBJ2-7; no D gene is confidently identified. The DNA sequence is TGTGCCAGCAGTCACCCTCCATCCAATGAGCAGTACTTC. Its protein reads: CASSHPPSNEQYF.